These T cell receptor beta chains were read from a single sample in a study of cytomegalovirus exposure and HLA in healthy donors. The assay was immunoSEQ multiplex PCR, and TCRdb's table has in-frame clones only and misses some. The profile shows over 250,000 clones, about 86% of them singletons. Sequenced: PBMCs. The source of these receptors is a woman aged 18-30 years in good health and CMV-seronegative. Both conserved end residues are part of each CDR3. The D gene is left open where the match is weak. For some rows the clone size is stated as once, few or many, or as a class when expanded; others skip it.

D gene,V gene,clone size,J gene,CDR3 protein,CDR3 DNA
TRBD1,TRBV9,-,TRBJ1-4,CASSVEGQGNEKLFF,TGTGCCAGCAGCGTAGAGGGACAGGGAAATGAAAAACTGTTTTTT
-,TRBV6-1,-,TRBJ2-3,CASSEGDGSGDTQYF,TGTGCCAGCAGTGAAGGAGACGGGAGTGGGGATACGCAGTATTTT
-,TRBV27,-,TRBJ1-1,CASSPRGDGRGEAFF,TGTGCCAGCAGTCCCCGCGGGGACGGGCGCGGTGAAGCTTTCTTT
TRBD1,TRBV30,-,TRBJ1-5,CAWSGGQGAGQPQHF,TGTGCCTGGAGCGGGGGACAGGGGGCTGGTCAGCCCCAGCATTTT
-,TRBV13,-,TRBJ2-7,CASSPTGSYYEQYF,TGTGCCAGCAGCCCGACCGGGAGCTACTACGAGCAGTACTTC
TRBD1,TRBV5-1,-,TRBJ2-7,CASSLGTGPYEQYF,TGCGCCAGCAGCTTAGGGACAGGCCCCTACGAGCAGTACTTC
TRBD1,TRBV7-3,-,TRBJ1-2,CASSAGQGANRGYTF,TGTGCCAGCAGCGCCGGACAGGGGGCTAATCGGGGCTACACCTTC
TRBD1,TRBV5-1,-,TRBJ1-5,CASSLTGAHNQPQHF,TGCGCCAGCAGCTTAACAGGGGCTCACAATCAGCCCCAGCATTTT
TRBD2,TRBV5-4,-,TRBJ2-1,CASSASASGGGNEQFF,TGTGCCAGCAGCGCCTCGGCTAGCGGGGGAGGGAATGAGCAGTTCTTC
-,TRBV15,-,TRBJ1-5,CATSRDPGTVRNQPQHF,TGTGCCACCAGCAGAGATCCCGGTACTGTGAGGAATCAGCCCCAGCATTTT
TRBD2,TRBV7-3,-,TRBJ2-3,CASSLWEGPTDTQYF,TGTGCCAGCAGCCTATGGGAGGGGCCCACAGATACGCAGTATTTT
-,TRBV27,-,TRBJ2-1,CASSFDEGAYNEQFF,TGTGCCAGCAGTTTCGACGAGGGGGCCTACAATGAGCAGTTCTTC
-,TRBV7-2,-,TRBJ1-2,CASSLERPRERGYTF,TGTGCCAGCAGCTTAGAGAGGCCTCGGGAACGTGGCTACACCTTC
TRBD1,TRBV11-3,-,TRBJ2-7,CASSLDGWQGANEQYF,TGTGCCAGCAGCTTAGACGGCTGGCAGGGGGCCAACGAGCAGTACTTC
-,TRBV6-1,-,TRBJ1-2,CASSEAARGYYGYTF,TGTGCCAGCAGTGAAGCGGCCAGGGGTTACTATGGCTACACCTTC
TRBD2,TRBV27,-,TRBJ2-7,CASNRWGGYEQYF,TGTGCCAGCAATCGGTGGGGGGGATACGAGCAGTACTTC
-,TRBV28,-,TRBJ2-6,CASSSDGLSGANVLTF,TGTGCCAGCAGTTCTGATGGACTCTCTGGGGCCAACGTCCTGACTTTC
TRBD1,TRBV27,once,TRBJ2-7,CASRKTGGDEQYF,TGTGCCAGCAGGAAGACAGGGGGCGACGAGCAGTACTTC
TRBD1,TRBV11-2,once,TRBJ2-7,CASSFPGQVYEQYF,TGTGCCAGCAGCTTCCCGGGACAGGTCTACGAGCAGTACTTC
TRBD1,TRBV5-1,many,TRBJ1-2,CASSPRTGANYGYTF,TGCGCCAGCAGCCCTCGGACAGGAGCTAACTATGGCTACACCTTC
-,TRBV7-2,once,TRBJ2-1,CASSFRGGEQFF,TGTGCCAGCAGCTTTAGAGGGGGTGAGCAGTTCTTC
-,TRBV4-3,-,TRBJ2-5,CASSQEQRALETQYF,TGCGCCAGCAGCCAAGAACAGAGGGCATTAGAGACCCAGTACTTC
-,TRBV18,once,TRBJ1-1,CASSTQGVGTEAFF,TGTGCCAGCTCAACACAGGGAGTAGGGACTGAAGCTTTCTTT
TRBD1,TRBV18,-,TRBJ2-5,CASSPFETGGSGTQYF,TGTGCCAGCTCACCCTTCGAGACAGGGGGCTCTGGGACCCAGTACTTC
TRBD2,TRBV5-1,-,TRBJ2-3,CASSGTSGSSTDTQYF,TGCGCCAGCAGCGGTACTAGCGGATCTAGCACAGATACGCAGTATTTT
-,TRBV5-1,-,TRBJ1-1,CASSLGQRNTEAFF,TGCGCCAGCAGCTTAGGACAAAGAAACACTGAAGCTTTCTTT
TRBD1,TRBV9,-,TRBJ2-7,CASSVKGSGQGALPCSRYF,TGTGCCAGCAGCGTAAAAGGGTCGGGACAGGGGGCGCTCCCCTGCTCTCGGTACTTC
TRBD1,TRBV6-5,-,TRBJ1-2,CASSYSKAGGGGYTF,TGTGCCAGCAGTTACTCGAAAGCAGGGGGAGGAGGCTACACCTTC
-,TRBV11-1,-,TRBJ2-7,CASSLGGGAYGEQYF,TGTGCCAGCAGCTTAGGGGGGGGCGCGTACGGCGAGCAGTACTTC
-,TRBV7-9,-,TRBJ2-5,CASSLEGGQETQYF,TGTGCCAGCAGCTTAGAAGGGGGACAAGAGACCCAGTACTTC
TRBD1,TRBV15,once,TRBJ2-7,CATSRDPGTGPAYEQYF,TGTGCCACCAGCAGAGATCCAGGGACAGGGCCGGCCTACGAGCAGTACTTC
-,TRBV4-1,few,TRBJ1-2,CASSQGRGKSNYGYTF,TGCGCCAGCAGCCAAGGTAGGGGAAAGTCTAACTATGGCTACACCTTC
-,TRBV19,-,TRBJ2-5,CATSTSRWETQYF,TGTGCCACTTCGACTAGTCGGTGGGAGACCCAGTACTTC
-,TRBV10-3,once,TRBJ1-6,CAISGQDNSPLHF,TGTGCCATCAGTGGGCAGGATAATTCACCCCTCCACTTT
TRBD1,TRBV29-1,-,TRBJ1-2,CSVGDRGDSYGYTF,TGCAGCGTTGGGGACAGGGGAGATTCCTATGGCTACACCTTC
TRBD2,TRBV6-5,-,TRBJ2-5,CASSPIAGRGETQYF,TGTGCCAGCAGTCCAATAGCGGGAAGGGGGGAGACCCAGTACTTC
-,TRBV10-3,-,TRBJ2-7,CAIGGAGDFYEQYF,TGTGCCATCGGTGGGGCAGGGGATTTCTACGAGCAGTACTTC
-,TRBV28,-,TRBJ2-7,CASTLENEQYF,TGTGCCAGCACCCTAGAAAACGAGCAGTACTTC
TRBD2,TRBV5-1,-,TRBJ2-1,CASSLLGSGGANEQFF,TGCGCCAGCAGCTTGCTCGGTAGCGGGGGGGCTAATGAGCAGTTCTTC
TRBD1,TRBV7-2,-,TRBJ1-1,CASSPTGSDTEAFF,TGTGCCAGCAGCCCGACAGGGTCGGACACTGAAGCTTTCTTT
TRBD2,TRBV30,-,TRBJ2-3,CAWTGPSGSPGDTQYF,TGTGCCTGGACTGGACCTAGCGGGAGCCCAGGAGATACGCAGTATTTT
-,TRBV29-1,-,TRBJ1-2,CSVGGGYGYTF,TGCAGCGTTGGGGGGGGCTATGGCTACACCTTC
TRBD2,TRBV5-4,-,TRBJ2-1,CASSSKKQGGRSDEQFF,TGTGCCAGCAGCTCCAAAAAGCAGGGCGGGAGAAGTGATGAGCAGTTCTTC
-,TRBV5-1,-,TRBJ1-1,CASSFPGGTEAFF,TGCGCCAGCAGCTTTCCGGGGGGCACTGAAGCTTTCTTT
-,TRBV2,-,TRBJ2-5,CASSLFRGEQETQYF,TGTGCCAGCAGCCTCTTCAGGGGGGAGCAAGAGACCCAGTACTTC
-,TRBV5-1,-,TRBJ2-7,CASSSSGFSAYEQYF,TGCGCCAGCAGCTCATCGGGATTTAGCGCCTACGAGCAGTACTTC
-,TRBV6-1,-,TRBJ2-7,CASGPSGREQYF,TGTGCCAGCGGGCCCTCGGGAAGGGAGCAGTACTTC
-,TRBV7-2,-,TRBJ1-5,CASSLVQDFNQPQHF,TGTGCCAGCAGCTTAGTGCAGGATTTTAATCAGCCCCAGCATTTT
-,TRBV9,-,TRBJ2-7,CASSKRGNRGYEQYF,TGTGCCAGCAGCAAGCGTGGGAATAGGGGCTACGAGCAGTACTTC